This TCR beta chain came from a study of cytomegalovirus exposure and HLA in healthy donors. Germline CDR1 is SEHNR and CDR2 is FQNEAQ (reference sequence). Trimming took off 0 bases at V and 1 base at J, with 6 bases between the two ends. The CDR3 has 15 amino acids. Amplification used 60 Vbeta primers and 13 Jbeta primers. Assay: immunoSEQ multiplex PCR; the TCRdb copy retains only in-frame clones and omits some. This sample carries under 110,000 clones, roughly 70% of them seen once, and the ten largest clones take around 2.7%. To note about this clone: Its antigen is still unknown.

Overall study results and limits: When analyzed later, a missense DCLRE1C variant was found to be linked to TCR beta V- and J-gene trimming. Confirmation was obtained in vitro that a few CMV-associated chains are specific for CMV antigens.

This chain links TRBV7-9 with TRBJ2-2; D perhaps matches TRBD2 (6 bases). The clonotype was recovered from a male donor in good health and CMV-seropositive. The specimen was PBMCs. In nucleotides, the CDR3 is TGTGCCAGCAGCTTAGCTAGCGGGAACACCGGGGAGCTGTTTTTT. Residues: CASSLASGNTGELFF.